A single T cell receptor (beta chain) is shown here with its context. This clonotype came up a few times. Its antigen is currently not known. Base qualities are not recorded, but no much larger clone differs from it by a single base. Its CDR3 holds 13 amino acids, cysteine through phenylalanine. Of the read, only the CDR3 DNA is kept; its 39 bases are in frame from base 1. In the germline V gene, CDR1 corresponds to SGHRS and CDR2 to YFSETQ. A distance of 12 bases separates the germline ends of V and J, which lose 5 bases and 4 bases respectively. Libraries were made using RACE. TCRdb lists the instrument as NextSeq 500. During library preparation, unique molecular identifiers were attached to individual cDNA molecules so that TCRs could be counted in a quantitative, reproducible way. For every blood RNA sample, sequencing covered both the TCR alpha and TCR beta chains. Under the source paper's analysis protocol: Samples had a median of approximately 96,000 TCRs, with a range from roughly 23,224 to 750,000. The Decombinator software suite was used to annotate the V, J and CDR3 of the TCR reads. To make PS versus PT1 abundance plots, every sample was subsampled to the same number of TCRs (28,000). Expanded TCRs were defined as absent before sensitization and observed at least eight times at the 2-week time point. The public sequencing data were trimmed at Q25 with fastp and processed into clonotypes with MiXCR by TCRdb, which kept only in-frame beta chains. When rows share a CDR3 protein, they turn into one entry using the most common DNA and genes. For this entry, the V and J calls and clone size follow TCRdb and not the study's own pipeline. In all, the sample holds around 300,000 distinct CDR3 sequences, and 5.5% to 8% of those were seen once. The ten largest clonotypes hold roughly 8% of the sample.

The data belong to a study of human T cells and chemical hapten exposure listed by TCRdb under 2021. The study in broad terms: For sensitization, 2% DPC in acetone was applied to a roughly 2 cm by roughly 2 cm area of upper inner arm skin. Blood was sampled from patients pre-sensitization (week 0) and at 2, 6 and about 24 weeks after DPC sensitization. Libraries were combined into a pool for sequencing, and differences in TCR yield between samples came mainly from small differences in library volumes within the pool. Patch tests used Finn chambers with 0.01% DPC on the upper back, scored after 6 days by International Contact Dermatitis Research Group standards. Patients additionally received weekly therapeutic DPC doses to the scalp throughout the roughly 24-week study period. This study followed changes in the peripheral blood TCR repertoire in vivo during primary and secondary sensitization of alopecia patients to the hapten diphenylcyclopropenone (DPC). Blood for TCR sequencing was provided by twenty-nine alopecia patients at one to four time points (pre-sensitization, 2, 6 and 24 weeks). Most of the patients in the cohort were female, and the cohort covered alopecia areata with under or over 50% scalp involvement, alopecia totalis and alopecia universalis. The paper's findings and limits, for the study overall: DPC sensitization did not change how many TCRs were above 1 in 1000 frequency, and no evidence was found of alterations in global repertoire structure. Patch test score correlated positively with the number of PT1 expanded TCRs, reaching significance at thresholds 8, 16 and 32 but not at 4. Expanded TCRs formed significantly more large CDR3 similarity clusters than pre-sensitization or healthy control sets, consistent with antigen-driven responses. After repeated subsampling, changes were observed in the strength of the expansion versus patch-test correlation and in the threshold at which the correlation became significant. Because every patient had alopecia, a presumed autoimmune disease, the patients' immune response might differ from that of healthy individuals.

The sample's time point, from its label and the paper: patch test 1, 2 weeks after DPC sensitization. The intended sense of this specimen's treatment or condition label: therapeutic diphenylcyclopropenone sensitization with weekly scalp DPC. Blood at each patch-test visit was drawn before the patch test was applied. Patients were eligible if aged 18 to 70, diagnosed with alopecia and judged suitable for DPC therapy, and pregnant patients were excluded. Total RNA was extracted from unfractionated whole blood collected in Tempus Blood RNA tubes. The sequence came from a young woman with alopecia areata. Some clones in this sample may be carry-over from other donors' samples. Recombination linked TRBV5-1 to TRBJ1-1; the D gene is possibly TRBD1, with 6 bases matching. The material sequenced was whole blood, taken in connection with sensitization to the hapten diphenylcyclopropenone (DPC). The DNA reads as follows: TGCGCCAGCAGTTCAGGGGAGGGCACTGAAGCTTTCTTT. Its protein is CASSSGEGTEAFF.